A selection of T cell receptor beta chains follows, all from one sample in a study of tumor-infiltrating lymphocytes in primary liver carcinoma. One entry per CDR3 protein results from TCRdb running MiXCR on the multiplex PCR reads. The sample gives more than 95,000 distinct CDR3 sequences, approximately 78% of which show up once; about 20% is in the top ten. Specimen: liver tumor tissue from sampling region 3. All receptors come from a middle-aged man with primary liver carcinoma and hepatitis B virus infection. CDR3s include the opening cysteine and the closing phenylalanine or tryptophan. The D gene is left open where the match is weak. Size values are once, few and many counts, or a class for expanded clones, and some rows have none.

DNA,CDR3,size,V,J,D
TGCGCCAGCGGCCAAGACCTGAGAGACTCCTACGAGCAGTACTTC,CASGQDLRDSYEQYF,.,TRBV4-3,TRBJ2-7,.
TGCGCCAGCAACCAAGACCTGCGGGCGGGTGAAGCTTTCTTT,CASNQDLRAGEAFF,.,TRBV4-1,TRBJ1-1,.
TGTGCCAGCAGCCTTCGAATGACAGATACGCAGTATTTT,CASSLRMTDTQYF,few,TRBV7-2,TRBJ2-3,.
TGCGCAAGCCGGTCTAGCGGGAGTGGAGAGACCCAGTACTTC,CASRSSGSGETQYF,.,TRBV10-2,TRBJ2-5,TRBD2
TGTGTCAGCACTATAATCTGGACGAGGGTAGTCACTGGAGCTTTCTTT,CVSTIIWTRVVTGAFF,.,TRBV6-2/TRBV6-3,TRBJ1-1,.
TGCAGCGTTTCCCCGGGGGATACGCAGTATTTT,CSVSPGDTQYF,many,TRBV29-1,TRBJ2-3,.
TGTGCCAGCAGCCAAGATGGCGGGAGGGCAGATACACAGTTTTTT,CASSQDGGRADTQFF,few,TRBV4-2,TRBJ2-3,TRBD2
TGTGTCAGCAGCGACGGACTAGTATATGAGCAGTTCTTC,CVSSDGLVYEQFF,.,TRBV2,TRBJ2-1,TRBD2
TGCAGCGTACGCCGTTCCAGGGTGAAGTCCTACGACCAGTACTTC,CSVRRSRVKSYDQYF,.,TRBV29-1,TRBJ2-7,.
TGCAGCGTTGAATGGGCCCAAGAGACCCAATTCTTC,CSVEWAQETQFF,.,TRBV29-1,TRBJ2-5,.
TGCGCCAGCATCCTAGGCATAGCGGGCGCCTACGAGCAGTACTTC,CASILGIAGAYEQYF,.,TRBV12-3/TRBV12-4,TRBJ2-7,TRBD2